The sequence of this TCR beta chain was determined in a study of blood T cell repertoires in COVID-19. Study-wide background: From the United States, Italy and Spain came samples of acute and convalescent COVID-19. PBMCs, B-cell-depleted T cells, or T cells provided the cDNA or gDNA that made up the material.

Per germline, CDR1 LGHDT and CDR2 YNNKEL (reference sequence). V dropped 0 bases and J dropped 4; count of bases not matched to a gene: 11. This CDR3 comprises 18 residues. The authors' processing: Amplifying reference gene primers gave estimates of nucleated cell counts. TCRdb keeps only in-frame clones here, not all; method: immunoSEQ multiplex PCR. V and J calls and clone size are copied from that table; D and trimming were computed from the DNA. The sample holds fewer than 250,000 clones, about four fifths seen once. The TCR was taken from a woman between 50 and 59 years old with acute or convalescent COVID-19. The rearrangement links TRBV3-1 (or the pseudogene TRBV3-2) to TRBJ2-1; the match to TRBD2 covers 8 bases. The sample comprised peripheral blood. CDR3 bases: TGTGCCAGCAGCCAAGAGGGGTTAGCGGGAAGGGATTACAATGAGCAGTTCTTC. Residues: CASSQEGLAGRDYNEQFF.